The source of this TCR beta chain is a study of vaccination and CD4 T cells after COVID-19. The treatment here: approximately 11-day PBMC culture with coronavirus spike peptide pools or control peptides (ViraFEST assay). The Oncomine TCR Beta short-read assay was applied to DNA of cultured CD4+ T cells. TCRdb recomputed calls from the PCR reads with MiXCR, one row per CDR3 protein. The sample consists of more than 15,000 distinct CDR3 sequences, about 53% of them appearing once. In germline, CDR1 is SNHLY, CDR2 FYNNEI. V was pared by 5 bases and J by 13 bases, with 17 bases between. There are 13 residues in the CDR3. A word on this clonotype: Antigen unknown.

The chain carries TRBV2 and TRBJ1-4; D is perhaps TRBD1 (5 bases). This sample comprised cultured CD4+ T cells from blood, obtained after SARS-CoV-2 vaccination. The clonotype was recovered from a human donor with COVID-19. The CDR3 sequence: CASSSSRAGVLFF. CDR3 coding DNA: TGTGCCAGCAGTTCAAGCAGGGCCGGGGTACTGTTTTTT. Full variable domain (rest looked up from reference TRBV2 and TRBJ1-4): EPEVTQTPSHQVTQMGQEVILRCVPISNHLYFYWYRQILGQKVEFLVSFYNNEISEKSEIFDDQFSVERPDGSNFTLKIRSTKLEDSAMYFCASSSSRAGVLFFGSGTQLSVL.